This TCR beta chain emerged from a study of T cells in Graves' hyperthyroidism and ophthalmopathy. Details on this clonotype: As yet, its antigen is unknown. Sequence at one end of the junction differs from germline and may be a read error.

RNA transcripts provided the source from which TCR beta CDR3 regions were amplified. RT-PCR in the first round (using the HTBI primer set) targeted the TCR CDR3. TCRdb called the multiplex PCR reads again in MiXCR, with one record for every CDR3 protein. Among a few hundred thousand distinct CDR3 sequences listed, around 18% were seen once. The CDR3 length is 20 residues. In germline, CDR1 is LGHDT, CDR2 YNNKEL (reference sequence). Broader study findings: Blood samples included most of the expanded thyroid clonotypes exceeding 0.001. The model anticipated ophthalmopathy a median approximately 6.5 months pre-onset.

In the ophthalmopathy cohort, Clinical Activity Score was at least 3, NOSPECS grade at least 4, and duration under 3 months. Each 10 ml fresh peripheral blood draw supplied the PBMCs. The sequencing input was blood. This receptor was obtained from a woman between 40 and 50 years old with Graves' ophthalmopathy. This sequence joins TRBV3-1 and TRBJ2-5, with a tentative D call TRBD2 (11 bases). CDR3 amino acids: CASSQAWTGGLAALQEAQYF. The CDR3 DNA sequence: TGTGCCAGCAGCCAGGCCTGGACAGGGGGACTAGCGGCCCTTCAAGAGGCCCAGTACTTC.